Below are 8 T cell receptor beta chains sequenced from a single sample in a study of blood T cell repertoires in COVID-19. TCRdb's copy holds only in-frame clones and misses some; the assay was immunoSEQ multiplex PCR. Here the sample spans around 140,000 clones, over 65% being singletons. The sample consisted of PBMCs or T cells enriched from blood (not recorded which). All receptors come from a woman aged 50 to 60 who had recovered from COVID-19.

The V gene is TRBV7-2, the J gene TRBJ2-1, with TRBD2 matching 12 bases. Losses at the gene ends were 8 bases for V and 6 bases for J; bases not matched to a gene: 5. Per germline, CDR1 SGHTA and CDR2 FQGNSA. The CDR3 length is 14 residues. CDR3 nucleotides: TGTGCCAGCGGCCTACTAGCGGGGGGCAATGAGCAGTTCTTC. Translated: CASGLLAGGNEQFF.

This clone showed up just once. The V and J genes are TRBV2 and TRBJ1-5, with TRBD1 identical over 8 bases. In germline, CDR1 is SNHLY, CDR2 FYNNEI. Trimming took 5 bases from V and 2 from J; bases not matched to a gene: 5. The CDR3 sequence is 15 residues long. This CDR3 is CASSRTGGGNQPQHF. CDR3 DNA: TGTGCCAGCAGTAGAACAGGGGGAGGCAATCAGCCCCAGCATTTT.

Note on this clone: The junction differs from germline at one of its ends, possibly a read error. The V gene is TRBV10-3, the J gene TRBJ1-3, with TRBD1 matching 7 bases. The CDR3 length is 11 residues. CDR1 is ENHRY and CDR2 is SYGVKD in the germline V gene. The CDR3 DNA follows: TGTGCCATCAGTGGGGGGACAGCTAAGCATTTT. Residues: CAISGGTAKHF.

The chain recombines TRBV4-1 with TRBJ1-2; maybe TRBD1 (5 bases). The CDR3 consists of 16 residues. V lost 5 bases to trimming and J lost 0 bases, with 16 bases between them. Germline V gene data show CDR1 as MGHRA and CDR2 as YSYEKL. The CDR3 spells CASSYEWGKANYGYTF. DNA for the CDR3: TGCGCCAGCAGCTACGAATGGGGCAAGGCTAACTATGGCTACACCTTC.

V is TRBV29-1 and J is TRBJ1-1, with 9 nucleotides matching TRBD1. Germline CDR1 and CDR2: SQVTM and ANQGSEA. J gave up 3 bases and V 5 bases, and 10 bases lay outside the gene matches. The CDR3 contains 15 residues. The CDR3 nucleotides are TGCAGCGTTTGTAAATCGGGACAGGGCGACACTGAAGCTTTCTTT. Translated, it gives CSVCKSGQGDTEAFF.

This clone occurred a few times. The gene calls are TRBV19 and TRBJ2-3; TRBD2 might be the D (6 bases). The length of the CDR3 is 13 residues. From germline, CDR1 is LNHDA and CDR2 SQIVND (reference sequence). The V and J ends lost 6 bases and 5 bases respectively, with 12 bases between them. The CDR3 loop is CASRTGREDTQYF. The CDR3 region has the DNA TGTGCCAGTAGGACGGGGCGGGAAGATACGCAGTATTTT.

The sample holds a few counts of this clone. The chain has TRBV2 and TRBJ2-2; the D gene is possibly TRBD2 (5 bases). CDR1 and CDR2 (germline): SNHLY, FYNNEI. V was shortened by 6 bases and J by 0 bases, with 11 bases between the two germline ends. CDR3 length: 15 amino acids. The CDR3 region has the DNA TGTGCCAGCAGCGAGACTAATGCGAACACCGGGGAGCTGTTTTTT. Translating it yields CASSETNANTGELFF.

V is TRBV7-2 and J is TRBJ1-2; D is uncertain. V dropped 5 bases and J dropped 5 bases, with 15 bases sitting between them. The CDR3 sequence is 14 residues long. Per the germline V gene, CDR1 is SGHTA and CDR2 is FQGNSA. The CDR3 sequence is CASSAASYWYGYTF. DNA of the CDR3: TGTGCCAGCAGCGCCGCTTCCTATTGGTATGGCTACACCTTC.